This T cell receptor (beta chain) derives from a study of tumor-infiltrating lymphocytes in localized non-small cell lung cancer. Regarding this clone: Its antigen is not known.

TCRdb keeps only in-frame clones here, not all; method: immunoSEQ multiplex PCR. The data contain around 7,000 clones, approximately 67% of them singletons. Study conclusions and caveats: TCRbeta sequencing showed higher T cell infiltration in tumors than uninvolved lung. TCR sequencing covered a subset of patients with enough tissue.

This clonotype was sampled from a human donor with non-small cell lung cancer. The sample comprised uninvolved lung tissue not adjacent to the tumor.

The CDR3 nucleotides read TGTGCCAGCAGCTTAGGACCGGTTACGTACGAGCAGTACTTC. Protein: CASSLGPVTYEQYF. J is TRBJ2-7 and V is TRBV13; D not certain. V was shortened by 0 bases and J by 4 bases, with 10 bases between the two germline ends. Germline V gives CDR1 PRHDT, CDR2 FYEKMQ (reference sequence). There are 14 residues in the CDR3.